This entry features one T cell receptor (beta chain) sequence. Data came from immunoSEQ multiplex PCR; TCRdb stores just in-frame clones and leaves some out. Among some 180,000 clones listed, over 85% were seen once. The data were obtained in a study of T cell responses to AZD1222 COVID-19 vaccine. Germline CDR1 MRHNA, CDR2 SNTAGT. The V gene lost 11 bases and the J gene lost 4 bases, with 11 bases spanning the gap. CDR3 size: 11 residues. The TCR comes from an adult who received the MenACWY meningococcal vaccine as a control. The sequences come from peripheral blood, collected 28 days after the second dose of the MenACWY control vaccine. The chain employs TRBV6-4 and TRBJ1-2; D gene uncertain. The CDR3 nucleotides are TGTGCCCCACTGGAAGGCTATGGCTACACCTTC. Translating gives CAPLEGYGYTF.